This entry features one TCR beta chain sequence. Its antigen is not identified. The record originates from a study of CD8+ T cells in alopecia areata. Extracted RNA was reverse transcribed, and the resulting cDNA served as sequencing template. TCRdb's table, derived via immunoSEQ multiplex PCR, lists solely in-frame clones and lacks some. The data contain 110,000 or so clones, less than 70% of them singletons. The study's findings and limits: Lesional scalp, especially alopecia totalis/universalis, showed higher clonality than normal scalp.

The CDR3 consists of 12 residues. Germline V gene data show CDR1 as SGHAT and CDR2 as FQNNGV. V lost 3 bases and J 2 bases, leaving 4 bases between the germline ends. The chain has TRBV11-2 and TRBJ1-2; no firm D call. Sequencing used CD4+ T cells sorted from blood. This TCR was recovered from a human donor in good health. The CDR3 DNA sequence: TGTGCCAGCAGCTTGTTGAACTATGGCTACACCTTC. Protein product: CASSLLNYGYTF. The full variable domain, completed using reference TRBV11-2 and TRBJ1-2, is EAGVAQSPRYKIIEKRQSVAFWCNPISGHATLYWYQQILGQGPKLLIQFQNNGVVDDSQLPKDRFSAERLKGVDSTLKIQPAKLEDSAVYLCASSLLNYGYTFGSGTRLTVV.